These 13 T cell receptor beta chains were all obtained from the same sample, sequenced in a study of blood T cell repertoires in COVID-19. The repertoire was sequenced with immunoSEQ multiplex PCR; TCRdb's copy has only in-frame clones and lacks some. The data contain roughly 180,000 clones, about 82% of them seen just once; the ten biggest clones take up around 5.2%. The sequenced material came from peripheral blood. The receptors shown here come from a woman younger than 45 with acute or convalescent COVID-19.

V is TRBV24-1 and J is TRBJ2-3; 7 bases agree with TRBD2. The CDR3 is 15 amino acids. Germline V gene data show CDR1 as KGHDR and CDR2 as SFDVKD. Trimming removed 2 bases from V and 2 bases from J; junction bases left unmatched: 3. The CDR3 region is CATSDWRGTTDTQYF. The DNA for the CDR3 is TGTGCCACCAGTGATTGGCGGGGGACCACAGATACGCAGTATTTT.

This clone was detected once. V usage is TRBV12-3 or TRBV12-4 and J usage is TRBJ2-7, with a weak D call TRBD2 (5 bases). Trimming took off 7 bases at V and 0 bases at J, with 10 bases between the two ends. The CDR3 sequence is 13 residues long. For the CDR3, the DNA is TGTGCCAGCACCCGGGGAAGCTCCTACGAGCAGTACTTC. It is translated as CASTRGSSYEQYF.

The V and J genes are TRBV6-5 and TRBJ2-7; perhaps TRBD1 as D (5 bases). Germline V lookup: CDR1 MNHEY, CDR2 SVGAGI. The CDR3 has 13 residues. Trimming removed 10 bases from V and 4 bases from J, with 17 bases in between. The CDR3 region is CATLTAAGYEQYF. The DNA of the CDR3 is TGTGCCACCTTGACGGCCGCAGGGTACGAGCAGTACTTC.

The gene calls are TRBV5-4 and TRBJ2-1, with 7 bases matching TRBD1. Germline V gives CDR1 SGHNT, CDR2 YYREEE (reference sequence). This CDR3 spans 15 amino acids. The V segment lost 0 bases and the J segment 7 bases; nucleotides outside the gene matches: 7. CDR3 protein: CASSLGGQGENEQFF. The CDR3 DNA follows: TGTGCCAGCAGCTTGGGAGGGCAGGGGGAAAATGAGCAGTTCTTC.

The rearrangement uses TRBV9 and TRBJ1-6, with 11 bases identical to TRBD1. V was pared by 4 bases and J by 6 bases, with 6 bases of the junction left unmatched. The CDR3 loop spans 16 amino acids. Germline lookup yields CDR1 SGDLS and CDR2 YYNGEE. CDR3 DNA sequence: TGTGCCAGCAGCACCGGACAGGGGGCAGGTAATTCACCCCTCCACTTT. It encodes CASSTGQGAGNSPLHF.

The V gene is TRBV7-8, the J gene TRBJ2-1; D may be TRBD1 (5 bases). The length of the CDR3 is 15 residues. V gave up 4 bases and J gave up 2 bases, with 12 bases separating them. In germline, CDR1 is SGHVS, CDR2 FQNEAQ. The DNA for the CDR3 is TGTGCCAGCAGCTCCGAGGACAAAACCTACAATGAGCAGTTCTTC. Residues: CASSSEDKTYNEQFF.

The gene calls are TRBV11-1 and TRBJ2-5; 9 positions agree with TRBD1. The CDR3 totals 15 residues. J gave up 4 bases and V 0 bases, and 3 bases lay outside the gene matches. The germline gives CDR1 SGHAT, CDR2 FQDESV (reference sequence). CDR3 DNA: TGTGCCAGCAGCTTAGCACAGGGGGCAACAGAGACCCAGTACTTC. It is translated as CASSLAQGATETQYF.

The V and J genes are TRBV29-1 and TRBJ1-1, with TRBD1 matching 7 bases. The trim removed 4 bases at V and 2 bases at J, leaving 4 bases unmatched. CDR1 and CDR2 (germline): SQVTM, ANQGSEA. This CDR3 is 13 amino acids long. For the CDR3, the DNA is TGCAGCGTTGCCGGGACAGCCAACACTGAAGCTTTCTTT. The encoded protein is CSVAGTANTEAFF. Variable domain in full (rest from reference TRBV29-1 and TRBJ1-1): SAVISQKPSRDICQRGTSLTIQCQVDSQVTMMFWYRQQPGQSLTLIATANQGSEATYESGFVIDKFPISRPNLTFSTLTVSNMSPEDSSIYLCSVAGTANTEAFFGQGTRLTVV.

There are a few counts of this clone. The chain carries TRBV4-1 and TRBJ1-4, with 8 bases that match TRBD1. Germline CDR1 is MGHRA and CDR2 is YSYEKL. V shed 3 bases, J shed 12 bases, and the junction held 12 bases outside the gene matches. There are 15 residues in the CDR3. This CDR3 reads CASSHKGQASPELFF. The CDR3 coding sequence is TGCGCCAGCAGCCATAAGGGACAGGCCTCACCAGAACTGTTTTTT.

The chain has TRBV28 and TRBJ1-4; D unresolved. There are 16 residues in the CDR3. V was cut by 2 bases and J by 0 bases, with 10 bases left in between. From germline, CDR1 is MDHEN and CDR2 SYDVKM. Here the CDR3 reads CASSLTEAATNEKLFF. CDR3 nucleotide sequence: TGTGCCAGCAGTTTAACCGAGGCCGCAACTAATGAAAAACTGTTTTTT.

The V and J genes are TRBV6-4 and TRBJ2-3; D may be TRBD2 (6 bases). CDR1 is MRHNA and CDR2 is SNTAGT in the germline V gene. CDR3 length: 15 amino acids. Trimming stripped 0 bases from V and 1 base from J, with 8 bases between. Written as DNA, the CDR3 is TGTGCCAGCAGTGACTCGGGGGGACGCACAGATACGCAGTATTTT. This gives the protein CASSDSGGRTDTQYF.

This sequence joins TRBV29-1 and TRBJ1-2, with 9 bases matching TRBD1. Germline V gives CDR1 SQVTM, CDR2 ANQGSEA. V trimming: 6 bases; J trimming: 7 bases; junction bases outside the gene matches: 9. The CDR3 extends over 13 amino acids. CDR3 protein: CSVRSTGGGGYTF. The CDR3 region has the DNA TGCAGCGTCCGCAGTACAGGGGGCGGTGGCTACACCTTC.

The rearrangement links TRBV2 to TRBJ2-1, with 8 bases identical to TRBD1. Germline values: CDR1 SNHLY, CDR2 FYNNEI. The CDR3 is 14 residues long. The V and J ends lost 8 bases and 4 bases, in that order; junction bases with no gene match: 7. In DNA form, the CDR3 reads TGTGCCAGCCGAGACAGGGGCCTTTACAATGAGCAGTTCTTC. This encodes CASRDRGLYNEQFF.